This section outlines one T cell receptor (beta chain) sequence together with its context. The CDR3 length is 13 residues. V shed 4 bases and J 9 bases; nucleotides not matched to a gene: 5. Germline lookup yields CDR1 SGHDN and CDR2 FVKESK. Original data processing: Reference gene primer amplification yielded estimated nucleated cell counts. Generated by immunoSEQ multiplex PCR, the TCRdb table keeps only in-frame clones and is missing some. V and J calls and clone size are as listed in that table; D and trimming were resolved from the DNA. The data hold fewer than 400,000 clones, with roughly 85% observed a single time. This entry is derived from a study of blood T cell repertoires in COVID-19. Across the whole study: The samples span acute and convalescent COVID-19 from the United States, Italy and Spain. T cells, B-cell-depleted T cells, or PBMCs supplied cDNA or gDNA.

Sequenced input: peripheral blood. The TCR originated in a young woman with acute or convalescent COVID-19. The rearrangement joins TRBV14 to TRBJ1-2; TRBD1 matches at 10 bases. Written as DNA, the CDR3 is TGTGCCAGCAGCCCACGGACAGGGGGGAGCTACACCTTC. It yields the protein CASSPRTGGSYTF.